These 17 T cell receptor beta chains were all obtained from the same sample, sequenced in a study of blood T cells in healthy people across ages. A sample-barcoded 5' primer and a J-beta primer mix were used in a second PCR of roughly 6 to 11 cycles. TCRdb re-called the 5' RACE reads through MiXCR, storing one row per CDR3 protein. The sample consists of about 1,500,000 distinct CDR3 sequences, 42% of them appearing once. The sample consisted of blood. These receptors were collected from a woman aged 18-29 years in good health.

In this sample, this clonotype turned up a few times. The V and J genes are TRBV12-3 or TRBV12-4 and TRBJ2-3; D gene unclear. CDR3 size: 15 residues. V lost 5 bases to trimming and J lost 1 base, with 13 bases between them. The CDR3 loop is CASSPTYDGTDTQYF. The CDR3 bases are TGTGCCAGCAGTCCCACGTACGACGGCACAGATACGCAGTATTTT.

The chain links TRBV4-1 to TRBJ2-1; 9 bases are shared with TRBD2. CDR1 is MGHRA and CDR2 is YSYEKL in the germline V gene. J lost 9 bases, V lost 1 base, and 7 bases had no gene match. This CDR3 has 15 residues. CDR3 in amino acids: CASSQGDLAGLEQFF. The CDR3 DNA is TGCGCCAGCAGCCAAGGAGACCTAGCGGGACTTGAGCAGTTCTTC.

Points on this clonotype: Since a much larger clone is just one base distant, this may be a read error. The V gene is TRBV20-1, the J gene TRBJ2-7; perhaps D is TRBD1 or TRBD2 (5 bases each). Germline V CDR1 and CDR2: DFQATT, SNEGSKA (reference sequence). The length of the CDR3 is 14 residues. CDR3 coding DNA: TGCAGTGCTAGAGACGGGACGGTCTCCCACGAGCAGTACTTC. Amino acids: CSARDGTVSHEQYF.

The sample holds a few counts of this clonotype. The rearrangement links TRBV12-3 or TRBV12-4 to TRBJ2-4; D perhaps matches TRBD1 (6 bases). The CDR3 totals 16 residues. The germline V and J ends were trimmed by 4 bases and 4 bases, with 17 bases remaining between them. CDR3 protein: CASSYLRRTAKNIQYF. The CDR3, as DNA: TGTGCCAGCAGTTACCTCCGAAGGACAGCAAAAAACATTCAGTACTTC.

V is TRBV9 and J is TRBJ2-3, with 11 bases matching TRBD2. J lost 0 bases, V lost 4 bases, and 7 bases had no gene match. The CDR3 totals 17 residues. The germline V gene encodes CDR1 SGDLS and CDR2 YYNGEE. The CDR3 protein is CASSLLAGEYSTDTQYF. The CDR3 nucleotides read TGTGCCAGCAGCCTACTAGCGGGGGAATATAGCACAGATACGCAGTATTTT. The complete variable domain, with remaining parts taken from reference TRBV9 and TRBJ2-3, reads DSGVTQTPKHLITATGQRVTLRCSPRSGDLSVYWYQQSLDQGLQFLIQYYNGEERAKGNILERFSAQQFPDLHSELNLSSLELGDSALYFCASSLLAGEYSTDTQYFGPGTRLTVL.

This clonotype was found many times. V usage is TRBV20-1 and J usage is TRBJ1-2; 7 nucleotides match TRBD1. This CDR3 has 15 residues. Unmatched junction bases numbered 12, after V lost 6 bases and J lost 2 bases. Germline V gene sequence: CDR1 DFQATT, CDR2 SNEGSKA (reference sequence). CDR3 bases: TGCAGTGCCGGATCCCCGAGGACAGGCAACTATGGCTACACCTTC. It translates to CSAGSPRTGNYGYTF.

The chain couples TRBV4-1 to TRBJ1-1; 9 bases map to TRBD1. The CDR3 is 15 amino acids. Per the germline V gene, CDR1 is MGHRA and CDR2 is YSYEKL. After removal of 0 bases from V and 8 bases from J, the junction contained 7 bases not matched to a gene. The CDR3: CASSQERQGGTEAFF. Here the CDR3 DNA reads TGCGCCAGCAGCCAAGAACGACAGGGGGGCACGGAAGCTTTCTTT.

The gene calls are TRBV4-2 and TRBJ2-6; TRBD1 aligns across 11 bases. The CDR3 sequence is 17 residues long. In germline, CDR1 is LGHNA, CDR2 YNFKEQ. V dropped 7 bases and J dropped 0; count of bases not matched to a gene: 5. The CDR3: CASIRDRGISGANVLTF. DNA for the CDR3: TGTGCCAGCATACGGGACAGGGGGATCTCTGGGGCCAACGTCCTGACTTTC.

CDR3 sequence: CSVEKGRTGGTDTQYF. DNA of the CDR3: TGCAGCGTTGAGAAGGGGAGGACCGGGGGCACAGATACGCAGTATTTT. The V call is TRBV29-1, the J call TRBJ2-3, with D perhaps TRBD2 (6 bases). Germline loops: CDR1 SQVTM, CDR2 ANQGSEA. Trimming removed 3 bases from V and 1 base from J, with 17 bases in between. The CDR3 extends over 16 amino acids.

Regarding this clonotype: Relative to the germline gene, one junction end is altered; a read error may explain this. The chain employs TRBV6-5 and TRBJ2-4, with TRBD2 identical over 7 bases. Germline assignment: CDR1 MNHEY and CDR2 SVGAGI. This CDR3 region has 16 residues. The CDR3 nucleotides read TGTGCCAGCAGTCCAGGGAGGGTGGGGTCCAAAAGCATTCAGTACTTC. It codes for CASSPGRVGSKSIQYF.

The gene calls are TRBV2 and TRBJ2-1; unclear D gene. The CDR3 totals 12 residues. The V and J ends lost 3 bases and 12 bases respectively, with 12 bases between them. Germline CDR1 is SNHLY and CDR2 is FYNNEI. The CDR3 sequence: CASSERGIGQFF. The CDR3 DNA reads TGTGCCAGCAGTGAGAGAGGAATTGGGCAGTTCTTC.

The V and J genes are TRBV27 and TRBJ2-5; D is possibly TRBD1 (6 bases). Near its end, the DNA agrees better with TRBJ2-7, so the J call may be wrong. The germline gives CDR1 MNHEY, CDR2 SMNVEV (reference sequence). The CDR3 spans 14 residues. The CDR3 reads CASSGAGQLYEQYF. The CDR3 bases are TGTGCCAGCAGTGGCGCCGGACAGTTATACGAGCAGTACTTC.

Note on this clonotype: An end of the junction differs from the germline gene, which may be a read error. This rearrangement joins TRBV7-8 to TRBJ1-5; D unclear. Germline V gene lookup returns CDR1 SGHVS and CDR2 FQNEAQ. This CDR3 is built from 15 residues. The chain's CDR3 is CTSSPGSLGNQPQHF. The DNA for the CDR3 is TGTACCAGCAGTCCGGGGTCTTTGGGCAATCAGCCCCAGCATTTT.

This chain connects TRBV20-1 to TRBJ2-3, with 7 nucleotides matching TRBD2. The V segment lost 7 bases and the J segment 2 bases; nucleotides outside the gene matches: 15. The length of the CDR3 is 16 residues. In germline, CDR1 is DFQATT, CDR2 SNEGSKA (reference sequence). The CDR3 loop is CSVSLQASGATDTQYF. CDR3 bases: TGCAGTGTTAGCCTTCAGGCTAGCGGCGCCACAGATACGCAGTATTTT.

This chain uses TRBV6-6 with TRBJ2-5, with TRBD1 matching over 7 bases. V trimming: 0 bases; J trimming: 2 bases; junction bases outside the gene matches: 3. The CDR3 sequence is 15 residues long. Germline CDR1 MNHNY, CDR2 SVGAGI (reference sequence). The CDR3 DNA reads TGTGCCAGCAGTTACTCCCAGGGACAGCAAGAGACCCAGTACTTC. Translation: CASSYSQGQQETQYF.

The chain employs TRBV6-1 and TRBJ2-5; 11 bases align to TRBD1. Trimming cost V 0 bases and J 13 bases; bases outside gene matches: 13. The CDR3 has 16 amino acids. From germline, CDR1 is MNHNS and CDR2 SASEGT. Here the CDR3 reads CASSEAVGQGVEERYF. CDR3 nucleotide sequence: TGTGCCAGCAGTGAAGCCGTGGGACAGGGGGTTGAGGAGCGGTACTTC.

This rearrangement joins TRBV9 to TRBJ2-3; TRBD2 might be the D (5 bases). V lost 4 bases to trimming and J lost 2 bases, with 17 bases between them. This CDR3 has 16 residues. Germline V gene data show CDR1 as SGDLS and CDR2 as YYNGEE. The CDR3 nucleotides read TGTGCCAGCAGCCCATCCCTGGCTAGCACCACAGATACGCAGTATTTT. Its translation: CASSPSLASTTDTQYF.